Described below is a single T cell receptor (beta chain) sequence and its context. No antigen is known for it. This sample stems from a study of cytomegalovirus exposure and HLA in healthy donors. Overall study findings and caveats: Later analysis demonstrated an association between a missense DCLRE1C variant and TCR beta V- and J-gene trimming.

PCR amplification relied on 60 Vbeta primers (plus 13 Jbeta primers). The protocol was immunoSEQ multiplex PCR, while the TCRdb copy is restricted to in-frame clones and leaves out a portion. The data show 150,000 to 200,000 clones, about nine tenths seen once. The V and J ends lost 5 bases and 6 bases, in that order; junction bases with no gene match: 9. The CDR3 totals 15 residues. Germline V gives CDR1 MDHEN, CDR2 SYDVKM. While unrecorded immune exposures were likely, the donors were nominally healthy when sampled. The clonotype was recovered from a boy between 2 and 10 years old in good health and CMV-seronegative. The rearrangement links TRBV28 to TRBJ2-7; TRBD1 matches 11 bases. The source material was PBMCs. This CDR3 is CASSPARDRGSEQYF. The CDR3 DNA follows: TGTGCCAGCAGTCCCGCAAGGGACAGGGGGTCCGAGCAGTACTTC.